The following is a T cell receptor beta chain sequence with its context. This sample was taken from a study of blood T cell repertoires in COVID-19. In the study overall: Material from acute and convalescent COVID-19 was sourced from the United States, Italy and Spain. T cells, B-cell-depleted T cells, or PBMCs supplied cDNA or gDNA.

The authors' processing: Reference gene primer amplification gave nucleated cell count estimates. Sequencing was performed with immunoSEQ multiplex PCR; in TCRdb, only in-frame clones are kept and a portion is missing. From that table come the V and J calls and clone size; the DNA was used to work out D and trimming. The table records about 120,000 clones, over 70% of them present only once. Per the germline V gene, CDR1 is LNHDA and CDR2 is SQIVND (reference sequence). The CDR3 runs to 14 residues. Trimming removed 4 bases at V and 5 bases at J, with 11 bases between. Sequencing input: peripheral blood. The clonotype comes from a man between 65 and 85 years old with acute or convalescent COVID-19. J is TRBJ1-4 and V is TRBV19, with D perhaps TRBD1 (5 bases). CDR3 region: CASSRDRANEKLFF. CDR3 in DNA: TGTGCCAGTAGTAGAGACAGAGCGAATGAAAAACTGTTTTTT. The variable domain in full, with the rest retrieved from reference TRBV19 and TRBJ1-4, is DGGITQSPKYLFRKEGQNVTLSCEQNLNHDAMYWYRQDPGQGLRLIYYSQIVNDFQKGDIAEGYSVSREKKESFPLTVTSAQKNPTAFYLCASSRDRANEKLFFGSGTQLSVL.